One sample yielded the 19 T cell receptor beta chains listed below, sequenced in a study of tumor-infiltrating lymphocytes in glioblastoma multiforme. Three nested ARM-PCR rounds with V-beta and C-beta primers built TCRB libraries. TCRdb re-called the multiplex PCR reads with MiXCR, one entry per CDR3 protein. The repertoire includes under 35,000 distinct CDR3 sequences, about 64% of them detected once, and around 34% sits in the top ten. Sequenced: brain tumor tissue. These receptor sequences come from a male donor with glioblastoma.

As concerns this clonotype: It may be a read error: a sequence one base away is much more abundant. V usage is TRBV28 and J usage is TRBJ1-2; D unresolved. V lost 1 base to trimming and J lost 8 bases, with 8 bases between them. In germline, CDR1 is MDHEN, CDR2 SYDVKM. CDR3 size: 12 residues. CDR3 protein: CASSLSVEGYTF. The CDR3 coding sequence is TGTGCCAGCAGTTTATCGGTCGAGGGCTACACCTTC.

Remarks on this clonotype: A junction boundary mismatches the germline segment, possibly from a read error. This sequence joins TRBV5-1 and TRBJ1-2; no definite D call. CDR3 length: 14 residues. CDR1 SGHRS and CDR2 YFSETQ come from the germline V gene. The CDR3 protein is CDSNPEGLNYGYTF. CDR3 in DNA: TGCGACAGCAACCCGGAAGGACTGAACTATGGCTACACCTTC.

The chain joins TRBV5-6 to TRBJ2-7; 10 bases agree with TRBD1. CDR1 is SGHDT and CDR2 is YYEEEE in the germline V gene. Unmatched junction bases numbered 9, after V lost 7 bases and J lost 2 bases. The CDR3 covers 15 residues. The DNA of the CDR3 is TGTGCCAGCGGCATCGGGACAGGGGATCCCTACGAGCAGTACTTC. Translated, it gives CASGIGTGDPYEQYF.

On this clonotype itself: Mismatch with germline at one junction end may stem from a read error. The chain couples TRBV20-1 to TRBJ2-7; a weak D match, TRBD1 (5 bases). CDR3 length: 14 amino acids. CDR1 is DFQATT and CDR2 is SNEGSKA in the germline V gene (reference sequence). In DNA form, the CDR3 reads TGCAGTGCTAGAGATCCACAGGCCTCCTACAAGCAATACTTC. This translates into CSARDPQASYKQYF.

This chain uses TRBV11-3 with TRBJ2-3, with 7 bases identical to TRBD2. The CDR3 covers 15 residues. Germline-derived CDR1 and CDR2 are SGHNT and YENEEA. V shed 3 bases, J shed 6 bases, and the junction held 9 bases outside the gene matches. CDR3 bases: TGTGCCAGCAGCTTTAGCGGGTACCGAGAGGATACGCAGTATTTT. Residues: CASSFSGYREDTQYF.

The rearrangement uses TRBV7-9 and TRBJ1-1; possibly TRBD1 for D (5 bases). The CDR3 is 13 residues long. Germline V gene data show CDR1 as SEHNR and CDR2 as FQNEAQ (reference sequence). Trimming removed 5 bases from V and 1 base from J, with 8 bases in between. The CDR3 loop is CASSTQGNTEAFF. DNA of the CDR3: TGTGCCAGCAGCACTCAGGGGAACACTGAAGCTTTCTTT.

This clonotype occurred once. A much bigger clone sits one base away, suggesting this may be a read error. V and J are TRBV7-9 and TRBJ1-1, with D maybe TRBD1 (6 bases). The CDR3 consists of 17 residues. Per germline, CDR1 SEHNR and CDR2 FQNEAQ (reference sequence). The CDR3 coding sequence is TGTGCCAGCAGCAATGTTGGGGGGCTGTTAGGGAACAATGAAGCTTTCTTT. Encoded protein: CASSNVGGLLGNNEAFF.

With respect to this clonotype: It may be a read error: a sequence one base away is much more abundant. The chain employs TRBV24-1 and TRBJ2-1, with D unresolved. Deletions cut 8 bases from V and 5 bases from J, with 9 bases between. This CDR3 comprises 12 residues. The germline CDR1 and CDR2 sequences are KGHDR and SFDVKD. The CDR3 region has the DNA TGTGCCACCAATGTTACTGACAATGAGCAGTTCTTC. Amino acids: CATNVTDNEQFF.

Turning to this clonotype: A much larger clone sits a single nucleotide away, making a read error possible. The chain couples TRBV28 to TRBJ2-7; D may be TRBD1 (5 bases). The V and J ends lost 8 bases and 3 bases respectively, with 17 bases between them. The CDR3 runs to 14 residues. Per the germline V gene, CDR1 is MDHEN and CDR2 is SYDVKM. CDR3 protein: CASLKRTPHYEQYF. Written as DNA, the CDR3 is TGTGCCAGCTTAAAAAGGACACCCCACTACGAGCAGTACTTC.

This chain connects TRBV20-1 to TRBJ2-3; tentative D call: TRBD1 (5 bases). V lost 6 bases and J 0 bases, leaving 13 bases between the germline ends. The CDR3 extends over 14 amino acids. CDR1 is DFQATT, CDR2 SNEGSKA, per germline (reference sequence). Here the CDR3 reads CSANLDMSTDTQYF. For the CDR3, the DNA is TGCAGTGCAAACCTGGACATGAGCACAGATACGCAGTATTTT.

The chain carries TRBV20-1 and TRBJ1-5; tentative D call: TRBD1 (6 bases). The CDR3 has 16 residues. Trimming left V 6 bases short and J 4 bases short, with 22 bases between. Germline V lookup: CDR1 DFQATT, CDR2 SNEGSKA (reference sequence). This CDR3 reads CSASGRWGQANQPQHF. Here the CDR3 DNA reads TGCAGTGCCAGCGGACGGTGGGGGCAGGCAAATCAGCCCCAGCATTTT.

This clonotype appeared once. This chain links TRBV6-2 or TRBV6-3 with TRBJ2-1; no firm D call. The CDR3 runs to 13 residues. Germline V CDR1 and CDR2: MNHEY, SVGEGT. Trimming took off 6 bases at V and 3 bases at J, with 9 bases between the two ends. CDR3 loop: CASSRLDYNEQFF. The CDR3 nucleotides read TGTGCCAGCAGCCGTCTCGACTACAATGAGCAGTTCTTC.

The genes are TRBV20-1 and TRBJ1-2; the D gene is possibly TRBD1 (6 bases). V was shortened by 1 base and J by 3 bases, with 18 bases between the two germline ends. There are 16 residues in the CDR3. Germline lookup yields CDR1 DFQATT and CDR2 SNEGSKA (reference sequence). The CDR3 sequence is CSARAKGNNRDYGYTF. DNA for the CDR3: TGCAGTGCTAGAGCCAAAGGAAACAACAGGGACTATGGCTACACCTTC.

CDR3 sequence reads: CASLEQGKNIQYF. In DNA form, the CDR3 reads TGTGCCAGCCTGGAACAAGGGAAAAACATTCAGTACTTC. The J gene is TRBJ2-4, the V gene TRBV30; D gene ambiguous. This CDR3 is built from 13 residues. Germline V gene lookup returns CDR1 GTSNPN and CDR2 SVGIG (reference sequence). V lost 8 bases and J 4 bases, leaving 15 bases between the germline ends.

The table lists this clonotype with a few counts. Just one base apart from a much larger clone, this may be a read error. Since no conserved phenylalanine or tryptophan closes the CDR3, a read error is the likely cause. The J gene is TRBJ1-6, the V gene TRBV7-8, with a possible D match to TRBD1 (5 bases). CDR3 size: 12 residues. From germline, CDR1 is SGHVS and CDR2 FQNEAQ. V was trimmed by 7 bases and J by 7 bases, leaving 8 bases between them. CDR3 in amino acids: CASKQANSPLHI. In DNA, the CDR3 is TGTGCCAGCAAACAGGCCAATTCACCCCTCCACATT.

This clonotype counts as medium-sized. This CDR3 reads CASSLDREDTQYF. The CDR3 bases are TGTGCCAGCAGCTTAGATCGGGAAGATACGCAGTATTTT. V gene TRBV11-2 combines with J gene TRBJ2-3; TRBD2 is a possible D gene (5 bases). Per the germline V gene, CDR1 is SGHAT and CDR2 is FQNNGV. The CDR3 is 13 residues long. V lost 0 bases and J 5 bases, leaving 6 bases between the germline ends.

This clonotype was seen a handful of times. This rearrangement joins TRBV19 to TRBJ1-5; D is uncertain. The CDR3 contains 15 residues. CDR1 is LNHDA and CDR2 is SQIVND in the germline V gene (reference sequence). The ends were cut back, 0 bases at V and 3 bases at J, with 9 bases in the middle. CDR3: CASSIEGQHNQPQHF. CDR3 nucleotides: TGTGCCAGTAGTATAGAGGGCCAGCACAATCAGCCCCAGCATTTT.

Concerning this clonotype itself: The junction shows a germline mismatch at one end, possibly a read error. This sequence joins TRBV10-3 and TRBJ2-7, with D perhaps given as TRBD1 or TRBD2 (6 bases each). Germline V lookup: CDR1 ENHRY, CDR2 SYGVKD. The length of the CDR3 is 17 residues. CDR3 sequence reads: CAVSGGFVGGRFYEQYF. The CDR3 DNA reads TGTGCCGTCAGTGGGGGGTTTGTAGGGGGAAGGTTCTACGAGCAGTACTTC.

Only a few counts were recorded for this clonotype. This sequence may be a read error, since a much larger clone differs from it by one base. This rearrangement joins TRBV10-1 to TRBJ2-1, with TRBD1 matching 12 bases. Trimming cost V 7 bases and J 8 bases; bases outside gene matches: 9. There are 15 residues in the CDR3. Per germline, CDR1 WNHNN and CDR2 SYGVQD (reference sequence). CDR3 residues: CASNGAGTGGDEQFF. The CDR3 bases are TGCGCCAGCAATGGGGCCGGGACAGGGGGCGATGAGCAGTTCTTC.